Below, 4 T cell receptor beta chains from the same sample are listed, as sequenced in a study of a mutant IDH1 vaccine in newly diagnosed glioma. The repertoire was sequenced with immunoSEQ multiplex PCR; TCRdb's copy has only in-frame clones and lacks some. The table lists about 130,000 clones, around four fifths of them singletons, with 5.5% in the top ten. Specified time point: week 11, during vaccination. All doses held 300 ug of mutant IDH1 20-mer peptide, with topical imiquimod. Their antigens are not known. The source material was PBMCs, sampled from a glioma patient whose treatment included an IDH1 peptide vaccine. The source of these receptors is a man aged 35 to 55 with glioma.

The rearrangement joins TRBV30 to TRBJ1-5, with 11 bases matching TRBD1. This CDR3 region has 15 residues. Germline CDR1 is GTSNPN and CDR2 is SVGIG (reference sequence). V was pared by 4 bases and J by 4 bases, with 6 bases of the junction left unmatched. The CDR3 reads CAWNSGTGGNQPQHF. DNA of the CDR3: TGTGCCTGGAATTCCGGGACAGGGGGTAATCAGCCCCAGCATTTT.

The rearrangement links TRBV18 to TRBJ2-7; TRBD1 might be the D (5 bases). Germline V CDR1 and CDR2: KGHSH, LQKENI. Trimming removed 0 bases from V and 9 bases from J, with 18 bases in between. CDR3 length: 15 residues. The CDR3, as DNA: TGTGCCAGCTCACCACCGGGCAGGGCTAATTCAGCGCAGTACTTC. Amino acids: CASSPPGRANSAQYF.

The chain employs TRBV5-6 and TRBJ1-1; D remains unclear. CDR3 size: 16 residues. Trimming took off 7 bases at V and 10 bases at J, with 29 bases between the two ends. Germline values: CDR1 SGHDT, CDR2 YYEEEE. Here the CDR3 reads CASGHLALEAPRVAFF. The CDR3 coding sequence is TGTGCCAGCGGCCATCTAGCGCTGGAGGCCCCGAGGGTAGCTTTCTTT.

The chain has TRBV7-6 and TRBJ2-7; 11 bases match TRBD1. This CDR3 has 17 amino acids. Looked up from germline, CDR1 is SGHVS and CDR2 is FNYEAQ. V was pared by 2 bases and J by 6 bases, with 12 bases of the junction left unmatched. The CDR3 loop reads CASSLLGLEDRGREQYF. CDR3 nucleotides: TGTGCCAGCAGCTTATTGGGGCTTGAGGACAGGGGGCGCGAGCAGTACTTC. The full variable domain, rest sourced from reference TRBV7-6 and TRBJ2-7, is GAGVSQSPRYKVTKRGQDVALRCDPISGHVSLYWYRQALGQGPEFLTYFNYEAQQDKSGLPNDRFSAERPEGSISTLTIQRTEQRDSAMYRCASSLLGLEDRGREQYFGPGTRLTVT.